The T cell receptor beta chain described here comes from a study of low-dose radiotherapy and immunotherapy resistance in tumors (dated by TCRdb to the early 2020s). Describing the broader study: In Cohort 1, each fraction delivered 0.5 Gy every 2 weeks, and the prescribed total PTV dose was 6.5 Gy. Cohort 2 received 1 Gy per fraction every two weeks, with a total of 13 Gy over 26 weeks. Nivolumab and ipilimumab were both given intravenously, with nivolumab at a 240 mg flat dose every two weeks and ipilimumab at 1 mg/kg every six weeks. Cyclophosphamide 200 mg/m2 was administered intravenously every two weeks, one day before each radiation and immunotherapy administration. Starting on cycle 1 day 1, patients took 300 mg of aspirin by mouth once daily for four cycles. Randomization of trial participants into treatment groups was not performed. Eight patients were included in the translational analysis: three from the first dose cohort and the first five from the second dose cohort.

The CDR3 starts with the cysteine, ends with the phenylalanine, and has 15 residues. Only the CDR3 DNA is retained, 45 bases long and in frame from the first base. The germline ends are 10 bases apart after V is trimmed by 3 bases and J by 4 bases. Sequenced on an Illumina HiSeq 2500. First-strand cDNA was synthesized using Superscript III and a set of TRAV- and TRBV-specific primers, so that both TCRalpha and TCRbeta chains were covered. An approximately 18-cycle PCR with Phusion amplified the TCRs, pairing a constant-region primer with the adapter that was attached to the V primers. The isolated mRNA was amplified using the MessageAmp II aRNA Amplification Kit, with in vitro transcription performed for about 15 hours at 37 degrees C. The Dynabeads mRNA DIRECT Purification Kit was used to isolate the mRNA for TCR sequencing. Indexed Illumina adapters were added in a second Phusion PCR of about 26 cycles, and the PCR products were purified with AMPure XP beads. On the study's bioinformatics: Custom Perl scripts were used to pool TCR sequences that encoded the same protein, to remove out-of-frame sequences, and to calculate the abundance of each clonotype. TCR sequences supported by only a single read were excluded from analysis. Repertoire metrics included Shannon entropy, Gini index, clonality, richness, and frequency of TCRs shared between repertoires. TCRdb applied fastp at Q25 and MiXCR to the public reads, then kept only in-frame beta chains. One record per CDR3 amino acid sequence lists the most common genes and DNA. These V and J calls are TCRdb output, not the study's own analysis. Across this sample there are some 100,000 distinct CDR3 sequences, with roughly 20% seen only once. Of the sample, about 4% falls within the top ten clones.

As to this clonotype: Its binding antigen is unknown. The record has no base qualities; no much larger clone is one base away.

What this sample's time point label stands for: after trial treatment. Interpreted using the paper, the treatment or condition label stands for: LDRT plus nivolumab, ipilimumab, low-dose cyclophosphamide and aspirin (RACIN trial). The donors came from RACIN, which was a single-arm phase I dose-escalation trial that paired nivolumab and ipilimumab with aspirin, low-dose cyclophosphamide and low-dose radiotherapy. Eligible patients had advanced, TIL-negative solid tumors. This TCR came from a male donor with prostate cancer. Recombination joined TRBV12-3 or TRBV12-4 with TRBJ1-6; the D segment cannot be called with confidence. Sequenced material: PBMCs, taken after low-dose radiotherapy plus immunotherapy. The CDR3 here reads CASSFQEVYNSPLHF. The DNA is TGTGCCAGCAGTTTTCAGGAGGTTTATAATTCACCCCTCCACTTT.